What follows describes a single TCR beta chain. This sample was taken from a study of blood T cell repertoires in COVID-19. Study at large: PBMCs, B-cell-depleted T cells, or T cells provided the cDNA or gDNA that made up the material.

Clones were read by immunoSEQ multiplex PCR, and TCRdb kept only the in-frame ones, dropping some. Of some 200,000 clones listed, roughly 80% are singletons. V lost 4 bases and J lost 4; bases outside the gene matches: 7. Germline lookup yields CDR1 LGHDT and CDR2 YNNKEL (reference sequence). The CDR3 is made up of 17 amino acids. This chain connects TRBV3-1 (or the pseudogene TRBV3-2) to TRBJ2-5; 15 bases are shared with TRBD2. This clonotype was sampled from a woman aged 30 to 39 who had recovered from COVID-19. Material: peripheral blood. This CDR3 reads CASSPRTSGRALETQYF. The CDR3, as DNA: TGTGCCAGCAGCCCACGGACTAGCGGGAGGGCTCTAGAGACCCAGTACTTC.